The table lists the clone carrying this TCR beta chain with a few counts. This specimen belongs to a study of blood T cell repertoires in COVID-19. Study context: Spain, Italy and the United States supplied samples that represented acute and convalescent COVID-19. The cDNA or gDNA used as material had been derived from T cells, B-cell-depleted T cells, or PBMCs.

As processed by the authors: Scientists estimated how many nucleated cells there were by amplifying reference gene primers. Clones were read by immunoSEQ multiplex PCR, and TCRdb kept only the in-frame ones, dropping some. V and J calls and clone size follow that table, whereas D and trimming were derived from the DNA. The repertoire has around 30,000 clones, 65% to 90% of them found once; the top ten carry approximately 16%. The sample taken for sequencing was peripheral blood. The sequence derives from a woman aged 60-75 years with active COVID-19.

The CDR3 protein is CASSLDWDGRYKYNEQFF. DNA of the CDR3: TGTGCCAGCAGCTTAGATTGGGACGGGAGGTACAAATACAATGAGCAGTTCTTC. This chain uses TRBV11-2 with TRBJ2-1; 7 positions match TRBD2. Germline V gene data show CDR1 as SGHAT and CDR2 as FQNNGV. V lost 0 bases to trimming and J lost 4 bases; unmatched junction nucleotides: 12. The CDR3 runs to 18 residues.